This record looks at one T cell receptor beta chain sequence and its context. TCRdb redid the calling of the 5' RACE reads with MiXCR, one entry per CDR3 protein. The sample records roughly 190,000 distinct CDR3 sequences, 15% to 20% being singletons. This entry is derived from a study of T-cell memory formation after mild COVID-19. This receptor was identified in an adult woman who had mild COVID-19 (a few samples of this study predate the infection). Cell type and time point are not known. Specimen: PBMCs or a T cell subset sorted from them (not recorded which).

The DNA for the CDR3 is TGTGCCAGCTCACCCCTCGGGACAGGGGGGAAAGCTAACTATGGCTACACCTTC. This encodes CASSPLGTGGKANYGYTF. The rearrangement joins TRBV18 to TRBJ1-2; 11 bases agree with TRBD1. The trim removed 3 bases at V and 0 bases at J, leaving 9 bases unmatched. From germline, CDR1 is KGHSH and CDR2 LQKENI. This CDR3 contains 18 residues.